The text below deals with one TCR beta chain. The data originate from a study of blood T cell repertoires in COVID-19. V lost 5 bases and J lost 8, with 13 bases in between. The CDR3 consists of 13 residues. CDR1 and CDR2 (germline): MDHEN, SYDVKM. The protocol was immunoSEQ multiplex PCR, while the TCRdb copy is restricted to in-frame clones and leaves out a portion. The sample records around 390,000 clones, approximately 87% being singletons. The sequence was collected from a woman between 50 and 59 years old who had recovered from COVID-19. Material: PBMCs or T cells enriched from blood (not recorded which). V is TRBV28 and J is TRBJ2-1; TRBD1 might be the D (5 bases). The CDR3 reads CASSEGARDEQFF. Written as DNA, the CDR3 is TGTGCCAGCAGTGAAGGGGCCAGAGATGAGCAGTTCTTC. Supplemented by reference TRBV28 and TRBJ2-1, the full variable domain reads DVKVTQSSRYLVKRTGEKVFLECVQDMDHENMFWYRQDPGLGLRLIYFSYDVKMKEKGDIPEGYSVSREKKERFSLILESASTNQTSMYLCASSEGARDEQFFGPGTRLTVL.